Included here is one T cell receptor beta chain sequence, with context. Per the original methods: Reference gene primer amplification yielded estimated nucleated cell counts. Sequencing used immunoSEQ multiplex PCR; TCRdb keeps in-frame clones, though not all of them. V, J and clone size derive from that table, while D and trimming were established from the DNA sequence. Of about 190,000 clones detected, approximately 86% appear once; the ten largest clones hold approximately 1%. Per germline, CDR1 SGHVS and CDR2 FQNEAQ. CDR3 size: 15 residues. The J segment lost 7 bases and the V segment lost 5 bases, leaving 13 bases of the junction unmatched. The source of the sample is a study of blood T cell repertoires in COVID-19. Across the study: Both acute and convalescent COVID-19 samples were obtained from the United States, Italy and Spain. In each case, the material was cDNA or gDNA derived from T cells, B-cell-depleted T cells, or PBMCs.

The clonotype originates from a man aged 25 to 40 with acute or convalescent COVID-19. The chain has TRBV7-8 and TRBJ1-2; 7 bases match TRBD1. Source material: peripheral blood. This CDR3 is CASSTAGRQGIGYTF. CDR3 nucleotides: TGTGCCAGCAGCACCGCGGGCCGACAGGGTATTGGCTACACCTTC.